The next 16 T cell receptor beta chains were all read from a single sample in a study of T cell repertoires in cytomegalovirus infection. TCRdb recomputed calls from the reads with MiXCR, one row per CDR3 protein. This sample yields roughly 150,000 distinct CDR3 sequences, of which 15% to 20% are seen a single time; around 20% belongs to the top ten. Specimen: CD8+ T cells from PBMCs. The source of these receptors is a human donor in good health (CMV status not recorded). Some clones in this sample may be carry-over from other donors' samples.

In its sample, this clonotype was seen a few times. The chain employs TRBV28 and TRBJ1-1; 7 bases match TRBD1. The CDR3 extends over 12 amino acids. V was pared by 3 bases and J by 7 bases, with 2 bases of the junction left unmatched. Germline loops: CDR1 MDHEN, CDR2 SYDVKM. The CDR3 here is CASSFGQDEAFF. Written as DNA, the CDR3 is TGTGCCAGCAGTTTCGGACAGGATGAAGCTTTCTTT.

This clonotype was seen only a few times. This rearrangement joins TRBV20-1 to TRBJ1-1; D ambiguous. Trimming took off 2 bases at V and 0 bases at J, with 13 bases between the two ends. This CDR3 is built from 15 residues. Germline CDR1 and CDR2: DFQATT and SNEGSKA (reference sequence). The CDR3 loop reads CSARLPPQLNTEAFF. CDR3 nucleotides: TGCAGTGCTAGACTCCCCCCACAATTGAACACTGAAGCTTTCTTT.

In its sample, this clonotype was seen once. The V and J genes are TRBV29-1 and TRBJ1-1; D gene unclear. Germline V lookup: CDR1 SQVTM, CDR2 ANQGSEA. The CDR3 covers 12 residues. Trimming removed 3 bases from V and 8 bases from J, with 13 bases in between. Written as DNA, the CDR3 is TGCAGCGTTGATTGGGGAAGCCAAGAAGCTTTCTTT. It translates to CSVDWGSQEAFF.

J is TRBJ2-1 and V is TRBV7-3; TRBD2 is a possible D gene (5 bases). The V gene lost 0 bases and the J gene lost 8 bases, with 11 bases spanning the gap. Germline values: CDR1 SGHTA, CDR2 FQGTGA. The CDR3 runs 14 residues. CDR3: CASSLTGSRDEQFF. The CDR3 DNA follows: TGTGCCAGCAGCTTAACAGGGAGTAGAGATGAGCAGTTCTTC.

The genes are TRBV20-1 and TRBJ2-5, with 7 bases aligning to TRBD1. CDR3 length equals 15 residues. The junction had 10 bases not matched to a gene; V was cut back by 3 bases and J by 3 bases. Germline CDR1 reads DFQATT; CDR2 reads SNEGSKA (reference sequence). CDR3 in amino acids: CSASKPGQRKETQYF. In DNA form, the CDR3 reads TGCAGTGCTAGTAAACCGGGACAGAGGAAAGAGACCCAGTACTTC.

This clonotype was observed a few times. The chain is built from TRBV7-8 and TRBJ1-1, with D uncertain. Trimming left V 3 bases short and J 6 bases short, with 17 bases between. The CDR3 is made up of 15 amino acids. The germline CDR1 and CDR2 sequences are SGHVS and FQNEAQ. CDR3 in DNA: TGTGCCAGCAGCTTGTCCCTGGTGGGTCGGCCTGAAGCTTTCTTT. Translated: CASSLSLVGRPEAFF.

This chain joins TRBV20-1 and TRBJ2-2; the match to TRBD2 covers 14 bases. CDR1 is DFQATT, CDR2 SNEGSKA, per germline (reference sequence). The length of the CDR3 is 15 residues. The ends lost 5 bases at V and 7 bases at J; junction bases unmatched: 6. This CDR3 reads CSASTSGRVVGELFF. DNA of the CDR3: TGCAGTGCTTCGACTAGCGGGAGGGTGGTCGGGGAGCTGTTTTTT.

This clonotype is labeled medium-sized. The chain carries TRBV7-8 and TRBJ2-1, with D perhaps matching TRBD2 (7 bases). The CDR3 runs 15 residues. V was cut by 3 bases and J by 5 bases, with 14 bases left in between. Looked up from germline, CDR1 is SGHVS and CDR2 is FQNEAQ. The CDR3 DNA reads as TGTGCCAGCAGCTTCTATCGGGGGGCGCACAATGAGCAGTTCTTC. This sequence encodes CASSFYRGAHNEQFF.

Only a few counts were recorded for this clonotype. V is TRBV6-5 and J is TRBJ2-5; 7 nucleotides line up with TRBD1. The CDR3 has 14 residues. Germline values: CDR1 MNHEY, CDR2 SVGAGI. V lost 2 bases and J lost 2; bases outside the gene matches: 2. The CDR3 DNA follows: TGTGCCAGCAGTTACGGGGGACAGCAAGAGACCCAGTACTTC. This codes for CASSYGGQQETQYF.

This clonotype was found a few times. CDR3 in amino acids: CASRTGTTNYGYTF. CDR3 bases: TGTGCCAGCAGAACCGGGACAACCAACTATGGCTACACCTTC. The genes are TRBV12-3 or TRBV12-4 and TRBJ1-2, with D maybe TRBD1 (6 bases). Deletions cut 6 bases from V and 2 bases from J, with 13 bases between. The CDR3 contains 14 residues.

This chain uses TRBV6-5 with TRBJ1-2; TRBD1 aligns across 9 bases. V shed 0 bases and J 4 bases; nucleotides not matched to a gene: 6. CDR1 and CDR2 (germline): MNHEY, SVGAGI. There are 16 residues in the CDR3. The CDR3 here is CASSYSLGQGSYGYTF. As DNA, the CDR3 is TGTGCCAGCAGTTACTCTCTAGGACAGGGGAGCTATGGCTACACCTTC.

The genes are TRBV6-5 and TRBJ2-7; TRBD1 agrees at 9 bases. The CDR3 has 14 residues. The V gene end was trimmed by 2 bases and the J gene end by 5 bases; junction bases not matched to a gene: 4. Germline assignment: CDR1 MNHEY and CDR2 SVGAGI. The CDR3, as DNA: TGTGCCAGCAGTTACGGGACAGGGAGGAACGAGCAGTACTTC. Translated: CASSYGTGRNEQYF.

Comments on this clonotype: This may be a read error, as it is one base from a much larger clone. The gene calls are TRBV5-4 and TRBJ2-7; D tentatively fits TRBD1 or TRBD2 (5 bases each). The CDR3 contains 12 residues. V lost 5 bases to trimming and J lost 7 bases, with 13 bases between them. From germline, CDR1 is SGHNT and CDR2 YYREEE (reference sequence). The CDR3 region has the DNA TGTGCCAGCAGTACCGGGACCCCGGAGCAGTACTTC. The encoded protein is CASSTGTPEQYF.

In this sample, this clonotype turned up a few times. This rearrangement joins TRBV6-2 or TRBV6-3 to TRBJ1-6, with 8 nucleotides matching TRBD1. CDR1 and CDR2 from the germline V gene are MNHEY and SVGEGT. J was trimmed by 3 bases and V by 8 bases; bases with no gene match: 0. The CDR3 contains 13 residues. The CDR3, as DNA: TGTGCCAGCGACAGGGGCTATAATTCACCCCTCCACTTT. As protein: CASDRGYNSPLHF.

CDR3 in amino acids: CASSGNRLRDINEQFF. The CDR3 DNA is TGTGCCAGCAGCGGAAACAGGTTAAGGGACATCAATGAGCAGTTCTTC. This chain connects TRBV5-6 to TRBJ2-1; a possible D gene is TRBD1 (6 bases). Germline V gene data show CDR1 as SGHDT and CDR2 as YYEEEE. CDR3 size: 16 residues. V lost 4 bases and J 6 bases, leaving 20 bases between the germline ends.

The chain carries TRBV7-8 and TRBJ1-1; D possibly corresponds to TRBD1 (5 bases). The CDR3 loop spans 15 amino acids. The germline V and J ends were trimmed by 2 bases and 6 bases, with 16 bases remaining between them. Germline V CDR1 and CDR2: SGHVS, FQNEAQ. CDR3 bases: TGTGCCAGCAGCTTAAGGCGGGGGGAGGTGTCTGAAGCTTTCTTT. Protein product: CASSLRRGEVSEAFF.